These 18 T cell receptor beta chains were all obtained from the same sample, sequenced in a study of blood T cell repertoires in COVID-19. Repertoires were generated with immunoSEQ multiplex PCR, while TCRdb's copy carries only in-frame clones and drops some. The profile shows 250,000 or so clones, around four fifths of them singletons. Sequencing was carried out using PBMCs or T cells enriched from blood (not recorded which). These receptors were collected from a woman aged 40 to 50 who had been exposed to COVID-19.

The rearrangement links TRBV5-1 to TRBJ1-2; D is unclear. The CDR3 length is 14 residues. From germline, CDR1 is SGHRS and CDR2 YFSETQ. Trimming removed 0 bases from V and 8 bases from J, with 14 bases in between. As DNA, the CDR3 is TGCGCCAGCAGCTTGGGTCCAACGTCAGAAGGCTACACCTTC. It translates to CASSLGPTSEGYTF.

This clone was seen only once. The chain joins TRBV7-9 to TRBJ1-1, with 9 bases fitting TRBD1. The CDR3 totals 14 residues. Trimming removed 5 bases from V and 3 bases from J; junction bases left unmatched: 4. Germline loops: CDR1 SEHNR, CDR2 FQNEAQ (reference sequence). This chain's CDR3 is CASSGQGKHTEAFF. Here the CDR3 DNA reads TGTGCCAGCAGCGGACAGGGGAAACACACTGAAGCTTTCTTT.

DNA of the CDR3: TGTGCCAGCAGCTTAGGAGCGGACCTCTCCTATGGCTACACCTTC. This translates into CASSLGADLSYGYTF. The V and J genes are TRBV7-3 and TRBJ1-2; D unresolved. CDR1 is SGHTA and CDR2 is FQGTGA in the germline V gene. This CDR3 spans 15 amino acids. V dropped 2 bases and J dropped 4 bases, with 14 bases sitting between them.

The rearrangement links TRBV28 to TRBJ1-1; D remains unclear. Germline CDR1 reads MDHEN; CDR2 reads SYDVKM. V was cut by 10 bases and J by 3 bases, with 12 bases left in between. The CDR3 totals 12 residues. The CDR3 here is CATGVRDTEAFF. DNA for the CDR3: TGTGCCACCGGGGTGAGGGACACTGAAGCTTTCTTT.

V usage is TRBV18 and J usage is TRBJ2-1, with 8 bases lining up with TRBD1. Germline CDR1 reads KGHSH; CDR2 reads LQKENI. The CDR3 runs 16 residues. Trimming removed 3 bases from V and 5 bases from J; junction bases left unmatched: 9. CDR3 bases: TGTGCCAGCTCACCCGACGGACAGGGCGCCGACAATGAGCAGTTCTTC. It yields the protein CASSPDGQGADNEQFF.

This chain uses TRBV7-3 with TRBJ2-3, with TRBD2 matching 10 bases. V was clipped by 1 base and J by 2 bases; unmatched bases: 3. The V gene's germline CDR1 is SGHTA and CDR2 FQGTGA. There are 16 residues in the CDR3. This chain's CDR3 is CASSLIAGGPTDTQYF. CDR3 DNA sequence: TGTGCCAGCAGCTTAATAGCGGGGGGACCCACAGATACGCAGTATTTT.

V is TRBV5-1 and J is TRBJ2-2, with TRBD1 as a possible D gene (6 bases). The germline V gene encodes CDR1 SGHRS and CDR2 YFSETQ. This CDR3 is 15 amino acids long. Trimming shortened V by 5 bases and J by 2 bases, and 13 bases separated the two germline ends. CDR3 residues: CASSSGHTNTGELFF. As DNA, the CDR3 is TGCGCCAGCAGTTCGGGACATACAAACACCGGGGAGCTGTTTTTT. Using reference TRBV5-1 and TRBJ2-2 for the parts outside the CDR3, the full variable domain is KAGVTQTPRYLIKTRGQQVTLSCSPISGHRSVSWYQQTPGQGLQFLFEYFSETQRNKGNFPGRFSGRQFSNSRSEMNVSTLELGDSALYLCASSSGHTNTGELFFGEGSRLTVL.

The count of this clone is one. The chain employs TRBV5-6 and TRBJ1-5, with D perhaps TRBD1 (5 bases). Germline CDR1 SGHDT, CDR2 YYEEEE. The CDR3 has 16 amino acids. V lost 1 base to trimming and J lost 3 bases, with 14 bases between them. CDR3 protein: CASSLSGPGHNQPQHF. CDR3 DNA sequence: TGTGCCAGCAGCTTGAGCGGGCCAGGACACAATCAGCCCCAGCATTTT.

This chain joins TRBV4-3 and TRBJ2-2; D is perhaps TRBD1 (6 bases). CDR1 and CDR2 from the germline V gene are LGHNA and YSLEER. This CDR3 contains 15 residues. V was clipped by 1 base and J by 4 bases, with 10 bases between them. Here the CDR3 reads CASSQGGLVTGELFF. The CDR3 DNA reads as TGCGCCAGCAGCCAAGGGGGGCTGGTCACCGGGGAGCTGTTTTTT.

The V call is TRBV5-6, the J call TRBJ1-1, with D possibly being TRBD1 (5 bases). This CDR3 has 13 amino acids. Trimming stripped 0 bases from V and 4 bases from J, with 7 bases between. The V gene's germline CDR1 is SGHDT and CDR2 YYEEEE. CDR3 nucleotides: TGTGCCAGCAGCTTGGGGGGCAGCACTGAAGCTTTCTTT. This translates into CASSLGGSTEAFF. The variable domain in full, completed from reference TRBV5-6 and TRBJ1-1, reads DAGVTQSPTHLIKTRGQQVTLRCSPKSGHDTVSWYQQALGQGPQFIFQYYEEEERQRGNFPDRFSGHQFPNYSSELNVNALLLGDSALYLCASSLGGSTEAFFGQGTRLTVV.

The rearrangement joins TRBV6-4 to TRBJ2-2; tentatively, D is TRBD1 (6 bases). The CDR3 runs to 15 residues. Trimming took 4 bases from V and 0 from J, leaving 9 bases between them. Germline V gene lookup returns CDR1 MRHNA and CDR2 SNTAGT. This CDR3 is CASSAQGPNTGELFF. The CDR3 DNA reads TGTGCCAGCAGTGCACAGGGTCCGAACACCGGGGAGCTGTTTTTT.

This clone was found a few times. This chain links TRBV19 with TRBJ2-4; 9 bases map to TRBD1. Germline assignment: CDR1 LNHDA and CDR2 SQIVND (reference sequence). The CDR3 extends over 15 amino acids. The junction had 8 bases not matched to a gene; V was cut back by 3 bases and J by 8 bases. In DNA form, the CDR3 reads TGTGCCAGTAGTATGGGGACAGGGTCGAGTGACATTCAGTACTTC. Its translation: CASSMGTGSSDIQYF.

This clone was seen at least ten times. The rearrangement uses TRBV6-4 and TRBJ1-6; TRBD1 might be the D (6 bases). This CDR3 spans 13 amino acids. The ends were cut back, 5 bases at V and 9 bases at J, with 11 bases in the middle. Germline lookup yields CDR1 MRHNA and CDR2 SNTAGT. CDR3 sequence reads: CASSPTGTSPLHF. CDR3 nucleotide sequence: TGTGCCAGCAGTCCGACAGGTACTTCACCCCTCCACTTT.

The CDR3 nucleotides are TGTGCCAGCAGCCAAGGGGACAGGGGCCATGCTTTCTTT. The encoded protein is CASSQGDRGHAFF. The V gene is TRBV3-1 (or the pseudogene TRBV3-2), the J gene TRBJ1-1; TRBD1 aligns across 10 bases. The germline V gene encodes CDR1 LGHDT and CDR2 YNNKEL (reference sequence). Trimming at V came to 1 base and at J to 11 bases, leaving 4 bases not matched to a gene. CDR3 length: 13 residues.

The CDR3 DNA is TGTGCCAGTAGTCCCACATTAACTAACTATGGCTACACCTTC. It yields the protein CASSPTLTNYGYTF. The chain carries TRBV19 and TRBJ1-2, with D unresolved. The ends were cut back, 5 bases at V and 0 bases at J, with 10 bases in the middle. CDR1 is LNHDA and CDR2 is SQIVND in the germline V gene (reference sequence). This CDR3 contains 14 residues.

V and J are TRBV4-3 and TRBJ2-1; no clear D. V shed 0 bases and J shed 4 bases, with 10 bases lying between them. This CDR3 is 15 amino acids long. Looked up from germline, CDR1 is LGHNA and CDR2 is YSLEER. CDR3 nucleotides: TGCGCCAGCAGCCAAGATTCATTGCGTTACAATGAGCAGTTCTTC. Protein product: CASSQDSLRYNEQFF.

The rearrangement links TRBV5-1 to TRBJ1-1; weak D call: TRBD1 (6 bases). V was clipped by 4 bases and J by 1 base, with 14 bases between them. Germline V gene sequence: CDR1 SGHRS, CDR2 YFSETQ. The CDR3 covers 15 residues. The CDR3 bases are TGCGCCAGCAGCCTGGATGGGGGCCCGAACACTGAAGCTTTCTTT. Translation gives CASSLDGGPNTEAFF.

As DNA, the CDR3 is TGTGCCAGCAGCGGCGGGTTTAGCAATCAGCCCCAGCATTTT. As protein: CASSGGFSNQPQHF. The chain recombines TRBV9 with TRBJ1-5; no firm D call. This CDR3 contains 14 residues. CDR1 SGDLS and CDR2 YYNGEE come from the germline V gene. Trimming removed 3 bases at V and 0 bases at J, with 7 bases between.